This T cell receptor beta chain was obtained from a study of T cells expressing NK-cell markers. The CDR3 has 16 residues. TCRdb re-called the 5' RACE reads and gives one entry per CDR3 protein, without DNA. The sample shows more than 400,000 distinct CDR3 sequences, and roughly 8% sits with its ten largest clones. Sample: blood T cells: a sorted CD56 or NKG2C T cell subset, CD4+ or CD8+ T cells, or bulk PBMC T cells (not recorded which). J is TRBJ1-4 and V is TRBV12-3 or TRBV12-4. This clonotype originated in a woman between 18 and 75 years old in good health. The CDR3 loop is CASTLSPGPRAEKLFF.